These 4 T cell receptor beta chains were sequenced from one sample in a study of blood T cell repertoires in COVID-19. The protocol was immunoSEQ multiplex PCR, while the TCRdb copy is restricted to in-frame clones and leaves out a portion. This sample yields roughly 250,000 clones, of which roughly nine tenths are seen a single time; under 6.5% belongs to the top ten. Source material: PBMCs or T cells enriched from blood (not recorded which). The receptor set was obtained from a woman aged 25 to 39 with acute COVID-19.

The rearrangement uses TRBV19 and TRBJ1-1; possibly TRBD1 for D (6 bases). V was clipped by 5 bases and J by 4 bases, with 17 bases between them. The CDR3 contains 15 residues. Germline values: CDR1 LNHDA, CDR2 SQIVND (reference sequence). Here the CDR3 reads CASSSGRGGGTEAFF. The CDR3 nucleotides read TGTGCCAGTAGTTCCGGTAGGGGAGGGGGCACTGAAGCTTTCTTT.

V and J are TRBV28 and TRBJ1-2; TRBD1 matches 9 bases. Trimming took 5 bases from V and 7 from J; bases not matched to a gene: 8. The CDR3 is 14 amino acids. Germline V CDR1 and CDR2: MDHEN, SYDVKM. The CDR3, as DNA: TGTGCCAGCAGTATCACAGGGGGCGCCAGTGGCTACACCTTC. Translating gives CASSITGGASGYTF.

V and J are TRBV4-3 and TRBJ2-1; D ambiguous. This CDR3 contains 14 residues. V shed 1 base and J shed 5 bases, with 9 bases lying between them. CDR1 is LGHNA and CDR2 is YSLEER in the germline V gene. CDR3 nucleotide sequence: TGCGCCAGCAGCCAAGGACTTAGGAACAATGAGCAGTTCTTC. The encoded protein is CASSQGLRNNEQFF.

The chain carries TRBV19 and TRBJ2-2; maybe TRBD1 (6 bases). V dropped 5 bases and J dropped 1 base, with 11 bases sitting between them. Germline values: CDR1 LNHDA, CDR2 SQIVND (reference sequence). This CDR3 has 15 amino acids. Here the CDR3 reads CASSSGHLNTGELFF. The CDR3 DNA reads TGTGCCAGTAGTTCGGGACACCTGAACACCGGGGAGCTGTTTTTT.